This TCR beta chain was sequenced for a study of T cells in Graves' hyperthyroidism and ophthalmopathy (dated by TCRdb to the late 2010s). Looking at the study overall: Peripheral blood was sampled at the time of initial diagnosis, prior to any treatment. Prospective prediction of ophthalmopathy was tested in an independent validation cohort consisting of some 20 hyperthyroidism patients and more than 15 patients who later progressed to ophthalmopathy. In addition, the study compared T-cell repertoires in thyroid tissue and in blood from several Graves' hyperthyroidism patients. The roughly 91 discovery patients were randomly split 7:3 into training and test sets. The paper describes TCR Vbeta CDR3 sequencing of 135 peripheral blood samples, made up of roughly 40 ophthalmopathy patients, some 76 hyperthyroidism patients and 17 progressor patients. A discovery cohort of 95 to 100 patients, roughly 45 with Graves' ophthalmopathy and 55 to 60 with stable Graves' hyperthyroidism, was used to find distinguishing TCR V-J signatures. After sampling, hyperthyroidism patients received methimazole starting at 30 mg daily, and ophthalmopathy patients received high-dose intravenous methylprednisolone.

Study-wide findings and limitations: In validation, the model predicted progression to ophthalmopathy a median of around six months before onset, with roughly 70% sensitivity and 72.22% specificity. No statistical method was used to fix the sample size in advance, and group allocation was not hidden from the investigators. Blood samples also contained most of the expanded thyroid clonotypes (frequency above 0.001), which suggests that blood repertoires may reflect thyroid immune responses. Ophthalmopathy was separated from stable hyperthyroidism by a 13 V-J signature model, with 85% to 90% sensitivity and 81% to 82% specificity obtained in cross-validation and 80%/75% obtained in testing.

Amplification of TCR beta CDR3 regions was carried out from RNA transcripts. The TCR CDR3 was subjected to a first round of RT-PCR using the HTBI primer set and the Qiagen OneStep RT-PCR kit. The libraries were constructed in a second round of multiplex PCR and then size-selected and purified. Sequencing of the libraries was done on an Illumina HiSeq2000 using paired-end 100 bp reads. In the source study's methods: SOAPnuke was used to process the raw data, removing reads that contained adapters or uncalled bases, had a mean Phred below 15, or lacked an exact match to the constant primer or identifier. High-quality paired reads were merged with COPE v1.2.5, and unique nucleotide sequences were defined as clonotypes. Clonotypes were aligned to IMGT TRBV, TRBD and TRBJ reference segments using MiTCR v1.1. Analysis was restricted to V-J combinations with a frequency above 0.0001, which covered over 98% of repertoires. The TCS score was defined as F50 (clonal expansion) divided by E x V (chaos), with BLOSUM62-based TCRdist calculated between CDR3 peptides within each V-J. Welch's t-statistics and random forest reduced some 510 V-J features to some 14, which were used in a naive Bayes classifier (R e1071). TCRdb handled the public reads itself, with Q25 trimming in fastp and clone calling in MiXCR, and kept productive beta chains. Each record represents a unique CDR3 protein, reported with the most common genes and DNA among its rows. The V and J calls and clone size are TCRdb's, not the authors'. The sample contains about 560,000 distinct CDR3 sequences, 13% to 15% of them found a single time. The top ten clones comprise about 14% of the sample.

Stable Graves' hyperthyroidism was defined as the absence of progression to ophthalmopathy over 18 months of follow-up. Hyperthyroidism patients were newly diagnosed, with disease duration under 2 months, and aged 18 to 65 years. Exclusion was applied to patients with uncontrolled infections, other autoimmune diseases, pregnancy or lactation. Diagnoses were established on the basis of clinical symptoms, serum thyroxine and TRAb, thyroid ultrasound, and orbital computed tomography. PBMCs were separated from roughly 9.3 ml of fresh peripheral blood using Ficoll-Paque density gradient centrifugation. Total RNA was extracted with Trizol reagent, and quality was checked on an Agilent 2100 Bioanalyzer. CDR1 and CDR2, looked up from the germline V gene (reference sequence), are LNHDA and SQIVND. The V and J ends are trimmed by 5 bases and 4 bases, leaving 17 bases between them. Including cysteine and phenylalanine, the CDR3 has 16 amino acids. Of the read, only the CDR3 DNA is kept; its 48 bases are in frame from base 1.

A few counts support this clonotype. What antigen it recognizes has not been identified. Base qualities were left out, and no much larger clone turns up one base away. The specimen sequenced was blood. The clonotype originates from a woman aged 40 to 50 with Graves' hyperthyroidism. The rearrangement combines TRBV19 with TRBJ2-2; TRBD1 is a weak D gene call, 6 bases matching. The CDR3: CASSAPLGQSTGELFF. The nucleotide sequence reads TGTGCCAGTAGTGCTCCCCTCGGACAGAGCACCGGGGAGCTGTTTTTT.